This TCR beta chain was captured by sequencing in a study of early T cells in non-severe SARS-CoV-2 infection. The library protocol tagged individual cDNA molecules with unique molecular identifiers. Using its own MiXCR run on the 5' RACE reads, TCRdb lists one record per CDR3 protein. The table has 87,000 or so distinct CDR3 sequences, approximately 14% seen once. V lost 1 base, J lost 0 bases, and 7 bases lay in between. The CDR3 has 15 residues. The sequencing sample was made of whole blood. This TCR came from an adult who was a healthcare worker with PCR-confirmed SARS-CoV-2 infection or an uninfected control (not recorded which). The rearrangement links TRBV12-3 or TRBV12-4 to TRBJ2-4; D is undetermined. The CDR3 DNA sequence: TGTGCCAGCAGTTTAGAACGGCTAGCCAAAAACATTCAGTACTTC. Translating it yields CASSLERLAKNIQYF.